This TCR beta chain was observed in a study of T cell responses to AZD1222 COVID-19 vaccine (TCRdb year 2021). Describing the broader study: AZD1222 recipients with second doses at about 4 weeks or about 12 weeks were pooled, because spike-specific TCR depth and breadth did not differ between schedules. Trial participants were enrolled by age into subgroups of 18-55, 56-69 and 70-plus years, and approximately 150, 30 and 60 TCR-sequenced participants, respectively, were included in these subgroups. TCR sequencing covered more than 230 trial participants: 207 given two doses of AZD1222 and 26 given two doses of MenACWY control vaccine.

Notes on this clone: Its antigen is unknown. No much larger clone is present one base from it, and per-base qualities are unavailable.

CDR1 and CDR2 are read off the germline V gene as MGHRA and YSYEKL. Unmatched junction bases come to 7, with V trimmed by 4 bases and J by 3 bases. Taken from cysteine to phenylalanine, the CDR3 has 17 residues. The read is trimmed to its CDR3 DNA, 51 bases read in frame from base 1. On the study overall, not on this receptor specifically: Conclusions about previously exposed vaccinees are limited because only five or six AZD1222 recipients were SARS-CoV-2 seropositive at baseline. In the small 56-69-year group, the increase in depth fell short of significance, most likely because of low power. A significant rise in spike-specific TCR breadth and depth was observed after two AZD1222 doses relative to day 0 and relative to MenACWY recipients. Nearly half of unique spike-specific TCRs reportedly recognized epitopes outside regions mutated in the B.1.351 and B.1.1.7 variants. Because no day 14 peak-response samples were available, repertoires were characterized only after the peak T cell response. Vaccine-associated CD4 TCRs spanned the whole spike protein, with dominant responses in regions 160-218 and 743-854. Most participants were white British and females outnumbered males, and the authors suggested that clonal diversity may have been underestimated.

The time point label on this specimen signifies: baseline before first vaccination. Vaccinee samples came from UK trials COV001 and COV002, including a single-blind randomized controlled phase 2/3 trial of AZD1222 (ChAdOx1 nCoV-19) in healthy adults. For TCRbeta chain sequencing, PBMC samples were collected from trial participants at day 0 and at day 28 after the second dose. The CDR3 regions of human TCRbeta chains were subjected to immunosequencing. In the paper's pipeline: TCRs in the repertoires were matched against a reference library of SARS-CoV-2-specific TCRs that had been generated with the MIRA antigen-specificity platform. Breadth was defined as the fraction of unique TCRs that were SARS-CoV-2-associated. Depth was defined as the fraction of total T cells that were SARS-CoV-2-associated. Each spike-specific TCR was assigned to its reactive spike region and to a CD4 or CD8 class using the MIRA data. Log10-transformed breadth and depth values were compared by one-way ANOVA with Sidak's multiple comparisons tests. Entries here come from immuneACCESS through TCRdb and include only in-frame sequences with V and J called. Some clones fail to appear in such tables; in the studies checked, an unresolved V gene covers under half of the shortfall, and the cause of the remainder is unknown. D and trimming were read from the DNA, whereas the V and J calls and clone size are those reported in that table. This sample comprises 100,000 to 150,000 clones, roughly 90% of them detected only once. Together, the top ten hold about 1.5% of the sample.

Source: peripheral blood, taken on day 0 of AZD1222 vaccination. The sequence was obtained from an adult in good health. The chain was built from TRBV4-1 and TRBJ1-6, with 9 middle bases fitting TRBD1. In nucleotides, the sequence is TGCGCCAGCAGCCGGATGGGACAGGGATTCTATAATTCACCCCTCCACTTT. Its coded protein is CASSRMGQGFYNSPLHF.